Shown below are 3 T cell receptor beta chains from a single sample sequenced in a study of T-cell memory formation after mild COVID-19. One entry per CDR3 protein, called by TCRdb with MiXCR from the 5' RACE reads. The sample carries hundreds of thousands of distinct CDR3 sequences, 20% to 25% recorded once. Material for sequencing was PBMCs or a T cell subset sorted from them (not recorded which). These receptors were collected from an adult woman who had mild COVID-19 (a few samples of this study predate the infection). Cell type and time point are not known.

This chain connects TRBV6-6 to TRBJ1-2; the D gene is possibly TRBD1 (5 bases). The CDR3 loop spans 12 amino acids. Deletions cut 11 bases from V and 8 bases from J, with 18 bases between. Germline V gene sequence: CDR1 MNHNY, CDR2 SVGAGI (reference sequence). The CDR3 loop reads CAGTGGAGGYTF. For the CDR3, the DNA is TGTGCCGGGACGGGTGGGGCCGGGGGCTACACCTTC.

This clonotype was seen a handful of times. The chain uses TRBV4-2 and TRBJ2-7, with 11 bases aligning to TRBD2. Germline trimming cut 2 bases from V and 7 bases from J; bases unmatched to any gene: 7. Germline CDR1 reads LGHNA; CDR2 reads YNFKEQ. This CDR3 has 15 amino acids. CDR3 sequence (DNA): TGTGCCAGCAGCCAACGACTAGCGGGACCTACGGAGCAGTACTTC. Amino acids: CASSQRLAGPTEQYF.

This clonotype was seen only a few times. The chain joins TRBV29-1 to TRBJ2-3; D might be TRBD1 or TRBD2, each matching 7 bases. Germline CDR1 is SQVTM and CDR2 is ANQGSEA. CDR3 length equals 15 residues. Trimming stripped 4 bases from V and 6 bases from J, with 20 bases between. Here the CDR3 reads CSVGEWRGGGDTQYF. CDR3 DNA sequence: TGCAGCGTTGGTGAATGGCGGGGAGGGGGCGATACGCAGTATTTT.